The 5 T cell receptor beta chains below come from one sample, sequenced in a study of T cell changes during pregnancy in multiple sclerosis. Some clones are missing from TCRdb's copy, which holds only in-frame ones; the method was immunoSEQ multiplex PCR. The table has over 35,000 clones, more than 90% seen once. Sequencing used peripheral blood, obtained before pregnancy. The receptors derive from a female donor with multiple sclerosis, enrolled in a pregnancy study.

In regard to this clone: Other DNA sequences of this sample code for an identical CDR3. The V call is TRBV30, the J call TRBJ1-2; D gene uncertain. CDR1 and CDR2 (germline): GTSNPN, SVGIG (reference sequence). The CDR3 totals 12 residues. The V and J ends lost 2 bases and 3 bases respectively, with 7 bases between them. CDR3 DNA: TGTGCCTGGAGTCTAGGTGACTATGGCTACACCTTC. This gives the protein CAWSLGDYGYTF.

This clone was detected a few times. The V and J genes are TRBV19 and TRBJ2-7; 7 nucleotides match TRBD1. With V trimmed by 6 bases and J by 6 bases, 11 bases remained unmatched. The CDR3 is 14 residues long. Germline-derived CDR1 and CDR2 are LNHDA and SQIVND (reference sequence). The CDR3 DNA reads as TGTGCCAGTAGCCAAACAGGGGACGGTGGCGAGCAGTACTTC. This translates into CASSQTGDGGEQYF.

The chain recombines TRBV7-9 with TRBJ1-5; D unresolved. Between the trimmed V and J ends, which lost 7 bases and 7 bases, there was a span of 11 bases. Germline lookup yields CDR1 SEHNR and CDR2 FQNEAQ (reference sequence). The CDR3 length is 12 residues. CDR3 in amino acids: CASNSLEQPQHF. The CDR3 DNA follows: TGTGCCAGCAACTCACTTGAACAGCCCCAGCATTTT.

The V and J genes are TRBV7-9 and TRBJ2-3; 7 bases map to TRBD2. Germline trimming cut 5 bases from V and 2 bases from J; bases unmatched to any gene: 7. The CDR3 runs 15 residues. Germline V gene lookup returns CDR1 SEHNR and CDR2 FQNEAQ (reference sequence). Here the CDR3 reads CASSQIGTNTDTQYF. Written as DNA, the CDR3 is TGTGCCAGCAGCCAGATTGGGACTAACACAGATACGCAGTATTTT. The variable domain in full, with the rest retrieved from reference TRBV7-9 and TRBJ2-3, is DTGVSQNPRHKITKRGQNVTFRCDPISEHNRLYWYRQTLGQGPEFLTYFQNEAQLEKSRLLSDRFSAERPKGSFSTLEIQRTEQGDSAMYLCASSQIGTNTDTQYFGPGTRLTVL.

The chain has TRBV4-2 and TRBJ2-5; possibly TRBD2 for D (6 bases). Per germline, CDR1 LGHNA and CDR2 YNFKEQ. The CDR3 has 15 residues. The V end was cut by 0 bases, the J end by 5 bases, with 13 bases between. The DNA for the CDR3 is TGTGCCAGCAGCCAAGACTCGGCAGGGAGGGAGACCCAGTACTTC. This gives the protein CASSQDSAGRETQYF.